This T cell receptor (beta chain) derives from a study of blood T cell repertoires in COVID-19. Here immunoSEQ multiplex PCR was the method, and the copy in TCRdb shows in-frame clones only, minus some. The sample shows around 280,000 clones, roughly 87% of them seen only once. Losses at the gene ends were 9 bases for V and 3 bases for J; bases not matched to a gene: 11. The CDR3 runs to 15 residues. Germline V gene data show CDR1 as MNHEY and CDR2 as SMNVEV (reference sequence). Sequenced sample: peripheral blood. The chain carries TRBV27 and TRBJ1-5; 7 bases fit TRBD1. The source is a woman in her fifties or sixties who had recovered from COVID-19. The CDR3 sequence: CASRTRQGYNQPQHF. The CDR3 nucleotides read TGTGCCAGTCGAACCCGACAGGGTTACAATCAGCCCCAGCATTTT.